One sample yielded the 22 T cell receptor beta chains listed below, sequenced in a study of blood T cell repertoires in COVID-19. Using immunoSEQ multiplex PCR, the repertoire was profiled, and TCRdb retains in-frame clones only, with some absent. In the table there are 200,000 to 250,000 clones, roughly 85% of which are singletons. The sample was peripheral blood. These receptors were collected from a man in his forties with acute or convalescent COVID-19.

This chain links TRBV7-2 with TRBJ1-5; 7 bases are shared with TRBD1. Losses at the gene ends were 6 bases for V and 5 bases for J; bases not matched to a gene: 7. Germline assignment: CDR1 SGHTA and CDR2 FQGNSA. The CDR3 length is 14 residues. The CDR3 region has the DNA TGTGCCAGCAGTGCGGACAGGTTCTATCAGCCCCAGCATTTT. This codes for CASSADRFYQPQHF.

This clone was seen once. V gene TRBV5-4 combines with J gene TRBJ2-3, with D tentatively TRBD1 (6 bases). Per the germline V gene, CDR1 is SGHNT and CDR2 is YYREEE (reference sequence). V lost 3 bases and J 2 bases, leaving 13 bases between the germline ends. The CDR3 runs to 15 residues. CDR3 coding DNA: TGTGCCAGCAGCTCAGGGGTGGGGATCACAGATACGCAGTATTTT. Translating it yields CASSSGVGITDTQYF.

This clone came up a few times. The genes are TRBV6-1 and TRBJ2-2, with 7 positions matching TRBD1. Germline CDR1 is MNHNS and CDR2 is SASEGT. The J segment lost 3 bases and the V segment lost 6 bases, leaving 4 bases of the junction unmatched. CDR3 length: 14 residues. For the CDR3, the DNA is TGTGCCAGCAGGGGGACAGTCGACACCGGGGAGCTGTTTTTT. Encoded protein: CASRGTVDTGELFF.

The chain joins TRBV5-1 to TRBJ1-2, with a weak D call TRBD1 (5 bases). Trimming shortened V by 0 bases and J by 3 bases, and 6 bases separated the two germline ends. CDR3 length: 13 residues. In germline, CDR1 is SGHRS, CDR2 YFSETQ. The CDR3 DNA reads as TGCGCCAGCAGCTTGGAAGGGGACTATGGCTACACCTTC. This codes for CASSLEGDYGYTF.

This chain links TRBV11-2 with TRBJ1-4; 7 bases agree with TRBD1. After removal of 5 bases from V and 3 bases from J, the junction contained 3 bases not matched to a gene. The germline CDR1 and CDR2 sequences are SGHAT and FQNNGV. CDR3 length: 14 amino acids. DNA of the CDR3: TGTGCCAGCAGCCTAGGGGGCTCTAATGAAAAACTGTTTTTT. It yields the protein CASSLGGSNEKLFF.

CDR3 amino acids: CASSLAKGLYEQYF. CDR3 coding DNA: TGCGCCAGCAGCTTGGCCAAGGGGCTCTACGAGCAGTACTTC. The V call is TRBV5-1, the J call TRBJ2-7, with a weak D call TRBD1 (5 bases). CDR1 and CDR2 (germline): SGHRS, YFSETQ. V was trimmed by 0 bases and J by 3 bases, leaving 10 bases between them. This CDR3 has 14 residues.

Note on this clone: This specimen includes other DNA sequences encoding the same CDR3. This chain connects TRBV11-2 to TRBJ2-7; no clear D. Germline CDR1 SGHAT, CDR2 FQNNGV. V lost 6 bases and J lost 7, with 10 bases in between. The CDR3 length is 11 residues. Here the CDR3 DNA reads TGTGCCAGCAGTCTGGCTTTAGAGCAGTACTTC. This codes for CASSLALEQYF.

J is TRBJ1-6 and V is TRBV3-1 (or the pseudogene TRBV3-2); D gene uncertain. There are 15 residues in the CDR3. CDR1 and CDR2 from the germline V gene are LGHDT and YNNKEL (reference sequence). The V gene lost 1 base and the J gene lost 9 bases, with 13 bases spanning the gap. The CDR3 spells CASSQGGLQSSPLHF. CDR3 nucleotides: TGTGCCAGCAGCCAAGGTGGGCTCCAGAGTTCACCCCTCCACTTT.

The V gene is TRBV5-1, the J gene TRBJ1-1; D may be TRBD1 (5 bases). Germline lookup yields CDR1 SGHRS and CDR2 YFSETQ. CDR3 length equals 15 residues. The V end lost 2 bases, the J end lost 1 base, and 12 bases lay between the germline ends. CDR3 loop: CASSLAGTSNTEAFF. In DNA, the CDR3 is TGCGCCAGCAGCTTAGCCGGGACTTCGAACACTGAAGCTTTCTTT.

Concerning this clone: Other nucleotide sequences in the sample specify the same CDR3. The chain combines TRBV19 with TRBJ2-5; 7 bases agree with TRBD1. The junction had 3 bases not matched to a gene; V was cut back by 3 bases and J by 5 bases. Germline CDR1 is LNHDA and CDR2 is SQIVND (reference sequence). The CDR3 spans 13 residues. The CDR3 DNA reads as TGTGCCAGTAGTATTACAGGGGTTGAGACCCAGTACTTC. It translates to CASSITGVETQYF.

This clone was found once. CDR3 residues: CASSKRGNTEAFF. CDR3 coding DNA: TGTGCCAGCAGCAAGCGTGGGAACACTGAAGCTTTCTTT. The rearrangement links TRBV6-2 or TRBV6-3 to TRBJ1-1, with D unclear. V was pared by 6 bases and J by 1 base, with 9 bases between. Germline loops: CDR1 MNHEY, CDR2 SVGEGT. CDR3 length: 13 residues.

In its sample, this clone was seen a few times. The gene calls are TRBV5-1 and TRBJ1-3; the match to TRBD1 covers 7 bases. The CDR3 contains 14 residues. The trim removed 3 bases at V and 8 bases at J, leaving 8 bases unmatched. Germline V gene lookup returns CDR1 SGHRS and CDR2 YFSETQ. The CDR3 sequence is CASSSTGPSDTIYF. In nucleotides, the CDR3 is TGCGCCAGCAGCTCGACAGGGCCCTCGGACACCATATATTTT. The whole variable domain, remainder taken from reference TRBV5-1 and TRBJ1-3, is KAGVTQTPRYLIKTRGQQVTLSCSPISGHRSVSWYQQTPGQGLQFLFEYFSETQRNKGNFPGRFSGRQFSNSRSEMNVSTLELGDSALYLCASSSTGPSDTIYFGEGSWLTVV.

V gene TRBV24-1 combines with J gene TRBJ2-1; TRBD2 matches 11 bases. CDR3 length: 17 residues. The germline gives CDR1 KGHDR, CDR2 SFDVKD. The V gene end was trimmed by 5 bases and the J gene end by 8 bases; junction bases not matched to a gene: 13. CDR3 sequence reads: CATSVPFGLAGGYEQFF. CDR3 coding DNA: TGTGCCACCAGTGTCCCGTTTGGGCTAGCGGGGGGATATGAGCAGTTCTTC.

The chain combines TRBV5-4 with TRBJ2-2, with 8 bases lining up with TRBD1. Germline lookup yields CDR1 SGHNT and CDR2 YYREEE (reference sequence). The CDR3 length is 17 residues. Trimming removed 4 bases from V and 6 bases from J; junction bases left unmatched: 14. CDR3 sequence reads: CASSDGRSGGSSGELFF. The CDR3 nucleotides read TGTGCCAGCAGCGATGGTCGGTCAGGGGGCTCGTCCGGGGAGCTGTTTTTT.

The chain employs TRBV7-2 and TRBJ1-3; D is possibly TRBD1 (6 bases). The V gene lost 5 bases and the J gene lost 10 bases, with 18 bases spanning the gap. From germline, CDR1 is SGHTA and CDR2 FQGNSA. CDR3 length equals 14 residues. Written as DNA, the CDR3 is TGTGCCAGCAGCCAGGGGTCGGGTTTGGGGACCATATATTTT. Its translation: CASSQGSGLGTIYF.

The rearrangement uses TRBV7-9 and TRBJ2-5, with D maybe TRBD2 (7 bases). The CDR3 covers 15 residues. Germline CDR1 SEHNR, CDR2 FQNEAQ (reference sequence). Trimming stripped 2 bases from V and 1 base from J, with 11 bases between. CDR3 protein: CASSLLGGLQETQYF. The CDR3, as DNA: TGTGCCAGCAGCTTACTCGGGGGGCTCCAAGAGACCCAGTACTTC.

This chain connects TRBV5-4 to TRBJ1-1, with 7 positions matching TRBD1. The length of the CDR3 is 14 residues. The germline CDR1 and CDR2 sequences are SGHNT and YYREEE (reference sequence). Unmatched junction bases numbered 4, after V lost 1 base and J lost 4 bases. As DNA, the CDR3 is TGTGCCAGCAGCTTGACAGGGGTGAGCACTGAAGCTTTCTTT. Translation gives CASSLTGVSTEAFF.

The chain has TRBV30 and TRBJ1-6; possible D gene TRBD1, 6 bases. Germline CDR1 GTSNPN, CDR2 SVGIG (reference sequence). V shed 5 bases and J shed 6 bases, with 17 bases lying between them. The CDR3 extends over 15 amino acids. DNA for the CDR3: TGTGCCTGGGCGGGGACCAAAGGGGGTAATTCACCCCTCCACTTT. It codes for CAWAGTKGGNSPLHF.

The chain links TRBV4-2 to TRBJ2-3; 10 bases fit TRBD2. Germline lookup yields CDR1 LGHNA and CDR2 YNFKEQ. J was trimmed by 0 bases and V by 0 bases; bases with no gene match: 6. This CDR3 region has 18 residues. The CDR3 is CASSQERLAGVSTDTQYF. The CDR3 region has the DNA TGTGCCAGCAGCCAAGAACGCCTAGCGGGGGTGAGCACAGATACGCAGTATTTT.

This sequence joins TRBV30 and TRBJ2-7, with a weak D call TRBD1 (6 bases). V gave up 5 bases and J gave up 0 bases, with 8 bases separating them. This CDR3 has 12 amino acids. Germline values: CDR1 GTSNPN, CDR2 SVGIG (reference sequence). DNA for the CDR3: TGTGCCTGGCAGGGGAGCTCCTACGAGCAGTACTTC. This translates into CAWQGSSYEQYF.

This sequence joins TRBV27 and TRBJ2-2; TRBD1 agrees at 9 bases. The germline V gene encodes CDR1 MNHEY and CDR2 SMNVEV (reference sequence). CDR3 length: 16 amino acids. J was trimmed by 9 bases and V by 5 bases; bases with no gene match: 13. CDR3 coding DNA: TGTGCCAGCAGTGACGGATCACAGGGGGCGTTCCGGGAGCTGTTTTTT. Its protein is CASSDGSQGAFRELFF.

The rearrangement links TRBV7-8 to TRBJ1-5; D call uncertain. Trimming pared 7 bases from V and 7 bases from J, leaving 11 bases between. The CDR3 spans 12 residues. Looked up from germline, CDR1 is SGHVS and CDR2 is FQNEAQ. This CDR3 reads CASNSGEQPQHF. CDR3 coding DNA: TGTGCCAGCAACTCCGGGGAGCAGCCCCAGCATTTT.